This note documents a single TCR beta chain sequence. The CDR3 has 12 residues. Looked up from germline, CDR1 is SGHRS and CDR2 is YFSETQ. Between the trimmed V and J ends, which lost 0 bases and 6 bases, there was a span of 7 bases. This sample was taken from a study of blood T cell repertoires in COVID-19. Across the whole study: Samples came from the United States, Italy and Spain, spanning acute and convalescent COVID-19. In each case, the material was cDNA or gDNA derived from T cells, B-cell-depleted T cells, or PBMCs.

Here immunoSEQ multiplex PCR was the method, and the copy in TCRdb shows in-frame clones only, minus some. This table holds 210,000 or so clones, 87% found once. This sequence joins TRBV5-1 and TRBJ2-7, with unresolved D. Sequencing input: peripheral blood. The sequence was obtained from a woman aged 18-29 years who had recovered from COVID-19. CDR3 coding DNA: TGCGCCAGCAGCTTGGGAGGTGTCGAGCAGTACTTC. Translation gives CASSLGGVEQYF. The full variable domain, in which reference TRBV5-1 and TRBJ2-7 provide the parts outside the CDR3, is KAGVTQTPRYLIKTRGQQVTLSCSPISGHRSVSWYQQTPGQGLQFLFEYFSETQRNKGNFPGRFSGRQFSNSRSEMNVSTLELGDSALYLCASSLGGVEQYFGPGTRLTVT.